This TCR beta chain was recovered during a study of T cell changes during pregnancy in multiple sclerosis. Some clones are missing from TCRdb's copy, which holds only in-frame ones; the method was immunoSEQ multiplex PCR. The data show about 50,000 clones, with around nine tenths seen just once and 0.39% held by the top ten. The length of the CDR3 is 14 residues. Germline V lookup: CDR1 SGHTA, CDR2 FQGNSA. Trimming cost V 1 base and J 0 bases, with 7 bases left between them. The gene calls are TRBV7-2 and TRBJ2-7; unclear D gene. Material: CD4+ T cells from peripheral blood mononuclear cells, obtained after pregnancy. The clonotype was recovered from a female donor with multiple sclerosis, enrolled in a pregnancy study. CDR3 sequence (DNA): TGTGCCAGCAGCTTAGGTCCGAGCTCCTACGAGCAGTACTTC. Its protein product is CASSLGPSSYEQYF.